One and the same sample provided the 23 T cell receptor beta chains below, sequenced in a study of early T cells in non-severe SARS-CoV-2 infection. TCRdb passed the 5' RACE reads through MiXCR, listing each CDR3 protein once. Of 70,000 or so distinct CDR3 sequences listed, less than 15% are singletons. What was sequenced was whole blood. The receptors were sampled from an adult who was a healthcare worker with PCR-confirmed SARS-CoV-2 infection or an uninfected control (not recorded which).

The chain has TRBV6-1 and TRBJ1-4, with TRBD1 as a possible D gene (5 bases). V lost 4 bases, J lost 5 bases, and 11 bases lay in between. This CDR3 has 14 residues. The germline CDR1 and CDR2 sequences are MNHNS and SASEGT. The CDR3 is CASSGGWGNEKLFF. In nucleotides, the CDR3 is TGTGCCAGCAGTGGAGGGTGGGGGAATGAAAAACTGTTTTTT.

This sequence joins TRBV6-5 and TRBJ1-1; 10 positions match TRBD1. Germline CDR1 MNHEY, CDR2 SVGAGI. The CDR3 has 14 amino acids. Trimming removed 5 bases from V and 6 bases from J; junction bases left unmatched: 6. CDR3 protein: CASSRDRGPAEAFF. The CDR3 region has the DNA TGTGCCAGCAGTCGAGACAGGGGGCCGGCTGAAGCTTTCTTT.

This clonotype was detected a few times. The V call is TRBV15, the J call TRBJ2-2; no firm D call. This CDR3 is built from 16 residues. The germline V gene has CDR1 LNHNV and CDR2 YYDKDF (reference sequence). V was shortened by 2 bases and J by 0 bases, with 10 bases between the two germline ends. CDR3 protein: CATSRSRFPNTGELFF. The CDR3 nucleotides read TGTGCCACCAGCAGATCCAGGTTTCCGAACACCGGGGAGCTGTTTTTT.

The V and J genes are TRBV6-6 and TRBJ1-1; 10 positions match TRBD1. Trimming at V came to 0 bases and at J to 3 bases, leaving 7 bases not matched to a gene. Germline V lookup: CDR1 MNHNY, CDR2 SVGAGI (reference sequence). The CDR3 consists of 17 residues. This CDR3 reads CASSYSRQGARYTEAFF. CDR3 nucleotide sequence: TGTGCCAGCAGTTACTCTCGACAGGGGGCAAGGTACACTGAAGCTTTCTTT.

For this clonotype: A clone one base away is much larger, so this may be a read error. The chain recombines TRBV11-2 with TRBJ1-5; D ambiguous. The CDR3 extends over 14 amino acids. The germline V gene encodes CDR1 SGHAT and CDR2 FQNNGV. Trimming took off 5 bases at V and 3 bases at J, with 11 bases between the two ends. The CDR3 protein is CASSRGGDNQPQHF. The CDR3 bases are TGTGCCAGCAGCCGCGGTGGGGACAATCAGCCCCAGCATTTT.

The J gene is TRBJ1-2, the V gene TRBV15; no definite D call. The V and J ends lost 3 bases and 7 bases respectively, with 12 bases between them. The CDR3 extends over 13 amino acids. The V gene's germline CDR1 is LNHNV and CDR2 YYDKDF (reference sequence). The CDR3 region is CATSSQSGVGYTF. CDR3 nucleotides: TGTGCCACCAGCAGCCAATCGGGAGTTGGCTACACCTTC.

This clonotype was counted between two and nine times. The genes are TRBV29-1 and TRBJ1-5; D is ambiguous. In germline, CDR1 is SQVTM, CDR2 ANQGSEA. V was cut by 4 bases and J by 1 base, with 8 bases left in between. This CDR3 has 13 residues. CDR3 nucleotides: TGCAGCGTTGCGGGAGGGAGCAATCAGCCCCAGCATTTT. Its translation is CSVAGGSNQPQHF.

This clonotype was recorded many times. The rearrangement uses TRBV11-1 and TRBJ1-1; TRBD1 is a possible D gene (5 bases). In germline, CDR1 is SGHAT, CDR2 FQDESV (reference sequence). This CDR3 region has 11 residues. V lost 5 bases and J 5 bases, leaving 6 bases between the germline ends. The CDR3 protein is CASSPGTEAFF. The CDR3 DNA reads TGTGCCAGCAGCCCAGGGACTGAAGCTTTCTTT.

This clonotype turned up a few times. The CDR3, as DNA: TGTGCCAGCAGCGAGTTCCCCCAGGATACGCAGTATTTT. Amino acid sequence: CASSEFPQDTQYF. The V call is TRBV9, the J call TRBJ2-3; D call uncertain. The CDR3 extends over 13 amino acids. Germline loops: CDR1 SGDLS, CDR2 YYNGEE. The V gene lost 3 bases and the J gene lost 6 bases, with 11 bases spanning the gap.

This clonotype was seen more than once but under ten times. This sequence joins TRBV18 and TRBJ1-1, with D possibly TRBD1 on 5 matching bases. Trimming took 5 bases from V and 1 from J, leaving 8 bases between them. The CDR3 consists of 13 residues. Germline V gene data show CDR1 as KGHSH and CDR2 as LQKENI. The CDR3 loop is CASSAGWNTEAFF. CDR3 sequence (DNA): TGTGCCAGCTCAGCAGGGTGGAACACTGAAGCTTTCTTT.

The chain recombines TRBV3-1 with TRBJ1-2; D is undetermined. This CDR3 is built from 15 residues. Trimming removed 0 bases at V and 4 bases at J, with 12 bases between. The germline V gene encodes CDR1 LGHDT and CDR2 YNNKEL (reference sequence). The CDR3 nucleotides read TGTGCCAGCAGCCAAGACGCCACTGCTCCCTATGGCTACACCTTC. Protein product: CASSQDATAPYGYTF.

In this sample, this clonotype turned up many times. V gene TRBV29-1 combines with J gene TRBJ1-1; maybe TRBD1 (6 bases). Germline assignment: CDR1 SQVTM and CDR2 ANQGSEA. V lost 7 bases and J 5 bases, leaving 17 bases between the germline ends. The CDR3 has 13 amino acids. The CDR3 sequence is CSAQRRQVTEAFF. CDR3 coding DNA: TGCAGCGCTCAGAGGCGACAGGTGACTGAAGCTTTCTTT.

CDR3 loop: CASSLGSGSGQQYF. In DNA form, the CDR3 reads TGTGCCAGCAGCTTAGGGTCCGGTTCGGGGCAGCAGTACTTC. The chain joins TRBV7-2 to TRBJ2-7; D may be TRBD1 or TRBD2 (5 bases each). Trimming took 1 base from V and 8 from J, leaving 15 bases between them. The germline V gene has CDR1 SGHTA and CDR2 FQGNSA. This CDR3 contains 14 residues. Using reference TRBV7-2 and TRBJ2-7 for the parts outside the CDR3, the full variable domain is GAGVSQSPSNKVTEKGKDVELRCDPISGHTALYWYRQSLGQGLEFLIYFQGNSAPDKSGLPSDRFSAERTGGSVSTLTIQRTQQEDSAVYLCASSLGSGSGQQYFGPGTRLTVT.

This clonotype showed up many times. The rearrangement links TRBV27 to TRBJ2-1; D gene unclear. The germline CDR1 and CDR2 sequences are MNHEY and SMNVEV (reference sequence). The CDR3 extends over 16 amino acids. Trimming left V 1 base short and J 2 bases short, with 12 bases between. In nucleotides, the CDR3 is TGTGCCAGCAGTTTATTAGTGACGGGCGCCTACAATGAGCAGTTCTTC. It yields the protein CASSLLVTGAYNEQFF.

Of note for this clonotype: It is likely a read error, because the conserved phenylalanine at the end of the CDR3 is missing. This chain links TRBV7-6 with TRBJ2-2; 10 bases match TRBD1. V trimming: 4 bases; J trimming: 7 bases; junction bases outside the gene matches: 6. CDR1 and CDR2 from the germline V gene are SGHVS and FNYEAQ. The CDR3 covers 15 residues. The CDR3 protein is CASSSGTGVRGELFS. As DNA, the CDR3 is TGTGCCAGCAGCTCCGGGACAGGGGTTCGCGGGGAGCTGTTTTCT.

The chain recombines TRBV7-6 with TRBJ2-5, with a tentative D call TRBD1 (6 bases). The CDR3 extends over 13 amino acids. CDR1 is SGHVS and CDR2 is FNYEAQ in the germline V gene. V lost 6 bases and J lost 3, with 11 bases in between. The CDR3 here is CASSGRTEETQYF. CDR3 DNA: TGTGCCAGCAGTGGCAGGACAGAAGAGACCCAGTACTTC.

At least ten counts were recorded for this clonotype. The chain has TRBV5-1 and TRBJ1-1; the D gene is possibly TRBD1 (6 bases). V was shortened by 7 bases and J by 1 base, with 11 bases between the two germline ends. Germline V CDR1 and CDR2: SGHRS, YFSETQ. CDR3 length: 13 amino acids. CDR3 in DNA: TGCGCCAGCGCCGGGACACGGAACACTGAAGCTTTCTTT. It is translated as CASAGTRNTEAFF.

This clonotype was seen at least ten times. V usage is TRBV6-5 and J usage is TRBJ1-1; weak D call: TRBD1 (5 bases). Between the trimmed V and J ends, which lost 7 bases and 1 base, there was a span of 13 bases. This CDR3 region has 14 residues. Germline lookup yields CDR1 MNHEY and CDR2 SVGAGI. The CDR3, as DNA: TGTGCCAGCATCTCGGGACCGCCGAACACTGAAGCTTTCTTT. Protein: CASISGPPNTEAFF.

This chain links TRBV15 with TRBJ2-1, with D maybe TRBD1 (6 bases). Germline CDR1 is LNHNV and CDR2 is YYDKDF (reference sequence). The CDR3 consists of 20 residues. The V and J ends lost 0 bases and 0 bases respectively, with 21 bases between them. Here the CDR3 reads CATSREKSWTDHSSYNEQFF. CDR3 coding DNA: TGTGCCACCAGCAGAGAGAAGTCATGGACAGATCATAGCTCCTACAATGAGCAGTTCTTC.

The CDR3 DNA reads TGTGCCAGCAGCCTGTCGGGAAGAGACAAAAACATTCAGTACTTC. The encoded protein is CASSLSGRDKNIQYF. The chain joins TRBV3-1 to TRBJ2-4, with D possibly TRBD2 on 5 matching bases. Trimming shortened V by 4 bases and J by 3 bases, and 13 bases separated the two germline ends. There are 15 residues in the CDR3. The germline V gene has CDR1 LGHDT and CDR2 YNNKEL (reference sequence). Filled out from reference TRBV3-1 and TRBJ2-4, the complete variable domain reads DTAVSQTPKYLVTQMGNDKSIKCEQNLGHDTMYWYKQDSKKFLKIMFSYNNKELIINETVPNRFSPKSPDKAHLNLHINSLELGDSAVYFCASSLSGRDKNIQYFGAGTRLSVL.

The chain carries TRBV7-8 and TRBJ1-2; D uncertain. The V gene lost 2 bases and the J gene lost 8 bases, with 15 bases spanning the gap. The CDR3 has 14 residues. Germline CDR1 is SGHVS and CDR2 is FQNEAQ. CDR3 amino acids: CASSLSEGPLGYTF. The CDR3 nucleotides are TGTGCCAGCAGCTTAAGCGAGGGCCCGCTCGGCTACACCTTC.

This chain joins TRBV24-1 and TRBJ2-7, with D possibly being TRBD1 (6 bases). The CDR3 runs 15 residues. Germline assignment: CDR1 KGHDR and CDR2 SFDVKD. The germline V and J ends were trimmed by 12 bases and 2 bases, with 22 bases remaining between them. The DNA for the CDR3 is TGTGCCCCAATAGAGGGGACAAGGGGCGCCTACGAGCAGTACTTC. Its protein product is CAPIEGTRGAYEQYF.

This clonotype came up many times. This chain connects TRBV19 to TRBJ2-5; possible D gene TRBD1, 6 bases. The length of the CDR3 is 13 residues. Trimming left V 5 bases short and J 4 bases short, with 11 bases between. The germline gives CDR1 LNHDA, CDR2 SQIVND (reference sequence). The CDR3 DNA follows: TGTGCCAGTAGTCCGGACAGACGAGAGACCCAGTACTTC. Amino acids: CASSPDRRETQYF.